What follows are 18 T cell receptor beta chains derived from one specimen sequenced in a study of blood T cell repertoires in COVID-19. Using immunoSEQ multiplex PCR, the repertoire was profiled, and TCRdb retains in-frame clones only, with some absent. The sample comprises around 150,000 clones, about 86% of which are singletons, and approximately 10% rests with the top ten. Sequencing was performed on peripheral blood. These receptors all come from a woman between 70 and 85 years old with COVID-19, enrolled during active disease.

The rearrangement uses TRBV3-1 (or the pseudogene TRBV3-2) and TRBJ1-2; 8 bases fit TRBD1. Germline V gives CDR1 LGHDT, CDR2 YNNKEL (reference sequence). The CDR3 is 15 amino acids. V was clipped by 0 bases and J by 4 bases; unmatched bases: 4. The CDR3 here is CASSQDSGQGYGYTF. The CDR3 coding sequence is TGTGCCAGCAGCCAAGATTCCGGACAGGGCTATGGCTACACCTTC.

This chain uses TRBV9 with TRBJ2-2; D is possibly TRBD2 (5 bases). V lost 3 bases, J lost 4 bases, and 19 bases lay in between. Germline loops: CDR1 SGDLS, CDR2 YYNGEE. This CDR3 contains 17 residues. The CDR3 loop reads CASSAPRGKYVTGELFF. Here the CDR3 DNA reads TGTGCCAGCAGCGCCCCACGGGGAAAGTACGTCACCGGGGAGCTGTTTTTT.

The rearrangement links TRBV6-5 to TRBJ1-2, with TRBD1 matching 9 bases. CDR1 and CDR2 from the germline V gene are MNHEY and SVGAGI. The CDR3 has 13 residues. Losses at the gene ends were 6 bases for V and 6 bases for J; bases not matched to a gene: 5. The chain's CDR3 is CASRDRGLDGYTF. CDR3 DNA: TGTGCCAGCAGGGACAGGGGCTTGGATGGCTACACCTTC.

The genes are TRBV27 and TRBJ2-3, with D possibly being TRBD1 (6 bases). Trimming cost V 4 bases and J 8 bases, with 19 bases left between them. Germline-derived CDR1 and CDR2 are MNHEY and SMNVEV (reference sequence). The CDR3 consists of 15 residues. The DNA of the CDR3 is TGTGCCAGCAGTTCACCGACAGGCGCCTTGAGTACGCAGTATTTT. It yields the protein CASSSPTGALSTQYF.

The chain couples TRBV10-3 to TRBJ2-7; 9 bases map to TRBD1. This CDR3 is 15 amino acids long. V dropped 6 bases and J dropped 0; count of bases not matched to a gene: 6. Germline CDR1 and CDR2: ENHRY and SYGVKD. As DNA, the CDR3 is TGTGCCATCAGGGCGGACAGGGGCAACTCCTACGAGCAGTACTTC. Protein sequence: CAIRADRGNSYEQYF.

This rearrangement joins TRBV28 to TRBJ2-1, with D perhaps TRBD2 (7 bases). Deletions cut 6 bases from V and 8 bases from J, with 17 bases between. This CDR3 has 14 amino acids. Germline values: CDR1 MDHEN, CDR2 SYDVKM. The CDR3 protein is CASSPGWRGHEQFF. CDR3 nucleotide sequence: TGTGCCAGCAGCCCTGGGTGGCGGGGGCATGAGCAGTTCTTC. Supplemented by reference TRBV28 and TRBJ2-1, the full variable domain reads DVKVTQSSRYLVKRTGEKVFLECVQDMDHENMFWYRQDPGLGLRLIYFSYDVKMKEKGDIPEGYSVSREKKERFSLILESASTNQTSMYLCASSPGWRGHEQFFGPGTRLTVL.

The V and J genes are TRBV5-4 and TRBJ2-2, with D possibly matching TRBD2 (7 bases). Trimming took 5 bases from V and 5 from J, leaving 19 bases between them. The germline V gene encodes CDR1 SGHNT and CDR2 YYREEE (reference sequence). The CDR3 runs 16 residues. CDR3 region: CASSLRGGRGTGELFF. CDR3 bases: TGTGCCAGCAGTTTACGCGGGGGCCGGGGGACCGGGGAGCTGTTTTTT.

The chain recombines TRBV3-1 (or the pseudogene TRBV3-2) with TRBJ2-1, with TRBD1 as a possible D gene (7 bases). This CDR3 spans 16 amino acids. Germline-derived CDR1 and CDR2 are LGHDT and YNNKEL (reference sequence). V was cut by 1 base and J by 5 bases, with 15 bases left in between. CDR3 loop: CASSQGRGVADNEQFF. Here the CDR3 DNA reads TGTGCCAGCAGCCAAGGCAGGGGGGTTGCAGACAATGAGCAGTTCTTC.

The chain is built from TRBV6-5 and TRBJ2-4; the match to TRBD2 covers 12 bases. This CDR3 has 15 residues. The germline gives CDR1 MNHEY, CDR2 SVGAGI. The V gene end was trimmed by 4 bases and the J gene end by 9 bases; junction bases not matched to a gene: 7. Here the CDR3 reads CASSFGLAGLGIQYF. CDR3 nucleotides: TGTGCCAGCAGTTTCGGACTAGCGGGGCTCGGCATTCAGTACTTC.

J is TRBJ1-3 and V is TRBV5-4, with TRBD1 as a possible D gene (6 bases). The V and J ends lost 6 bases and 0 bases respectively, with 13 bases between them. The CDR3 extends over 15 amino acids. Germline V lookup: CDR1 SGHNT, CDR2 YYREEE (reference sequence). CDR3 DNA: TGTGCCAGCAAACCGGACAGTTACTCTGGAAACACCATATATTTT. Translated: CASKPDSYSGNTIYF.

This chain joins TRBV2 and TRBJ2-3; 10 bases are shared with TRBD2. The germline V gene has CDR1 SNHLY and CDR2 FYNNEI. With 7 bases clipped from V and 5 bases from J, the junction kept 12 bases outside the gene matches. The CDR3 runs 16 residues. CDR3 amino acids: CASTGGLAGAGDTQYF. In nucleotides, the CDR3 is TGTGCCAGCACCGGGGGCCTAGCGGGGGCCGGAGATACGCAGTATTTT.

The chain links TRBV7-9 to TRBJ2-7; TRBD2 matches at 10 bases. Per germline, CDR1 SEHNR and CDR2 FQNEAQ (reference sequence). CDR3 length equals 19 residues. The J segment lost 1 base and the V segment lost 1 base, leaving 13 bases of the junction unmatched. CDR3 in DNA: TGTGCCAGCAGCTTAGGATCCCCTGGGAGCGGGGGGGGATCCTACGAGCAGTACTTC. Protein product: CASSLGSPGSGGGSYEQYF.

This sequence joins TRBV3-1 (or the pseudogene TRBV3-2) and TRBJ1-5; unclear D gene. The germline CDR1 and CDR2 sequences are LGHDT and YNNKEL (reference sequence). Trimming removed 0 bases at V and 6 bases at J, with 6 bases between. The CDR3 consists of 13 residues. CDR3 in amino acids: CASSQDRSQPQHF. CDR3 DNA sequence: TGTGCCAGCAGCCAAGATCGTAGTCAGCCCCAGCATTTT.

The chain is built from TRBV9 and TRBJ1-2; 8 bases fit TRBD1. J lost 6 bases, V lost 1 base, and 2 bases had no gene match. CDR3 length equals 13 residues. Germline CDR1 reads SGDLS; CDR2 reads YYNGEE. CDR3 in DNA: TGTGCCAGCAGCGTACGACAGGGGCATGGCTACACCTTC. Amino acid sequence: CASSVRQGHGYTF.

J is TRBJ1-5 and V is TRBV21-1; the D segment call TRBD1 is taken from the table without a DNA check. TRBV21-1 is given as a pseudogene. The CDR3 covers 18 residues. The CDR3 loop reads CASSKVGQGVLSNQPQHF. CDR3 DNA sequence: TGTGCCAGCAGCAAAGTGGGGCAGGGGGTACTCTCAAATCAGCCCCAGCATTTT.

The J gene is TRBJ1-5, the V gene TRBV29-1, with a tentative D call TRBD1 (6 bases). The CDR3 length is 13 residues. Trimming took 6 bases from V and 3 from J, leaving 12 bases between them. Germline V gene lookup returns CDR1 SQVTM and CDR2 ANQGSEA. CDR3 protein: CSVRDNFNQPQHF. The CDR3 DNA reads TGCAGCGTAAGGGACAATTTCAATCAGCCCCAGCATTTT.

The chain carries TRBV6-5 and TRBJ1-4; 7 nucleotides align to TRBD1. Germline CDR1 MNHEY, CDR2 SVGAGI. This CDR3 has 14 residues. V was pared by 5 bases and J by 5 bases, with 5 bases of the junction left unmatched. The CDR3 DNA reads TGTGCCAGCAGTCGCCGGGACAGAAATGAAAAACTGTTTTTT. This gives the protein CASSRRDRNEKLFF.

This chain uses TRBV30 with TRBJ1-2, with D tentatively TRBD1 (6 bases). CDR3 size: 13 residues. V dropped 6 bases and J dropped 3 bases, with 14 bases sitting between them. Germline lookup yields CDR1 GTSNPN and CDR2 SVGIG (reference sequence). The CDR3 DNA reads TGTGCCTGTGAAGCAGGGGTAGACTATGGCTACACCTTC. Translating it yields CACEAGVDYGYTF.